The following is a T cell receptor beta chain sequence with its context. Its antigen is unknown. The data are from a study of OX40 agonist ivuxolimab in advanced cancers. Across the whole study: Ivuxolimab, an agonistic anti-OX40 (CD134) antibody, was given to patients. The patients received ivuxolimab by intravenous route every 2 weeks at 0.01 to 10 mg/kg. People who had prior anti-PD-1, anti-PD-L1 or anti-CTLA-4 therapy could take part, and around 40% had some.

Whole-study results and caveats: Near-lowest levels of clonal expansion characterized partial responders at 0.1-3.0 mg/kg.

The CDR3 has 13 residues. The germline V gene has CDR1 SEHNR and CDR2 FQNEAQ (reference sequence). Trimming left V 1 base short and J 7 bases short, with 10 bases between. Generated by immunoSEQ multiplex PCR, the TCRdb table keeps only in-frame clones and is missing some. There are about 150,000 clones in the sample; 85% to 95% occur only once, and about 0.31% lies in the top ten. This receptor was identified in an adult with an advanced solid tumor such as melanoma, head and neck, liver or kidney cancer. The specimen was CD4+ or CD8+ T cells sorted from blood, collected in a trial of the OX40 agonist ivuxolimab. The rearrangement uses TRBV7-9 and TRBJ1-1; D gene unclear. CDR3 sequence: CASSLGSALEAFF. The CDR3 DNA reads as TGTGCCAGCAGCTTAGGCTCAGCCCTTGAAGCTTTCTTT.